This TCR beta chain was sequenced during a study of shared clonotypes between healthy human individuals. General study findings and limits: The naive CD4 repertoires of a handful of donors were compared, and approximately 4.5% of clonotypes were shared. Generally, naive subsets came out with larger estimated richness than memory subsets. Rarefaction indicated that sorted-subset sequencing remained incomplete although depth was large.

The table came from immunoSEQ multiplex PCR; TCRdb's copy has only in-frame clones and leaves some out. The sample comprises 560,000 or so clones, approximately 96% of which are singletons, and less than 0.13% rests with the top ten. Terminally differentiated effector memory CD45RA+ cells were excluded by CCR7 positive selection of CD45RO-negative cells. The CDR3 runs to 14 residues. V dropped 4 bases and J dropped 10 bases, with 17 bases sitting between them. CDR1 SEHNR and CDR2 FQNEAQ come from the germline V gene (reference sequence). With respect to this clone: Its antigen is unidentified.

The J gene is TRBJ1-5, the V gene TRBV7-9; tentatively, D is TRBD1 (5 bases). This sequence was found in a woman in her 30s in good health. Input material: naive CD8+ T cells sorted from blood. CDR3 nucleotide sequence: TGTGCCAGCAGCTCAGGGTCCTCTAGGTCTCCCCAGCATTTT. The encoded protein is CASSSGSSRSPQHF.